The text below deals with one T cell receptor beta chain. These data come from a study of monozygotic twins with inflammatory bowel disease. TCRdb reprocessed the 5' RACE reads and reports one entry per CDR3 protein, with no DNA. Its clone listing holds about 450,000 distinct CDR3 sequences. The clonotype was recovered from a human donor with ulcerative colitis or Crohn's disease, or a healthy co-twin of an affected twin (not recorded which). The sample consisted of blood.

The CDR3 here is CASTRQGAVDGYTF. This chain links TRBV19 with TRBJ1-2; TCRdb returns TRBD1, unconfirmable since there is no DNA. CDR1 and CDR2 from the germline V gene are LNHDA and SQIVND (reference sequence). This CDR3 spans 14 amino acids.